This T cell receptor (beta chain) was captured by sequencing in a study of cytomegalovirus exposure and HLA in healthy donors. Study-wide results and caveats: Researchers catalogued approximately 170 TCR beta chains as cytomegalovirus-associated. Rarity held for most TCR sequences, but there were some public TCRs that occurred in many donors.

The table came from immunoSEQ multiplex PCR; TCRdb's copy has only in-frame clones and leaves some out. The sample records 200,000 or so clones, around four fifths being singletons. Separation from the roughly 700-subject first cohort characterized the roughly 120-subject validation cohort, to which the donors belonged. This CDR3 comprises 16 residues. The germline gives CDR1 MNHEY, CDR2 SMNVEV (reference sequence). Germline trimming cut 0 bases from V and 4 bases from J; bases unmatched to any gene: 7. Points on this clone: The antigen is undetermined.

The chain couples TRBV27 to TRBJ2-7, with 9 bases matching TRBD1. The sample was PBMCs. This clonotype was sampled from a young woman in good health and CMV-seronegative. The CDR3: CASSLSGDRVMYEQYF. CDR3 nucleotides: TGTGCCAGCAGTTTATCGGGGGACAGGGTAATGTACGAGCAGTACTTC.